This T cell receptor (beta chain) was found in a study of T cells in localized non-small cell lung cancer. Overall study results and limits: Peak T cell clonality was found in uninvolved adjacent lung, exceeding tumor.

V lost 5 bases and J lost 8; bases outside the gene matches: 13. The CDR3 has 15 residues. The V gene's germline CDR1 is LNHNV and CDR2 YYDKDF (reference sequence). Comment on this clone: The antigen remains undetermined.

TCRdb's table, derived via immunoSEQ multiplex PCR, lists solely in-frame clones and lacks some. The table records tens of thousands of clones, over 75% of them present only once. Sample: peripheral blood mononuclear cells, taken before any cancer treatment. The receptor was derived from a male donor aged 60 or over with stage II lung adenocarcinoma. This chain links TRBV15 with TRBJ2-5, with 8 bases matching TRBD2. CDR3 nucleotide sequence: TGTGCCACCAGCGCCATCCCCGGGACTAGTGAAACCCAGTACTTC. Encoded protein: CATSAIPGTSETQYF.